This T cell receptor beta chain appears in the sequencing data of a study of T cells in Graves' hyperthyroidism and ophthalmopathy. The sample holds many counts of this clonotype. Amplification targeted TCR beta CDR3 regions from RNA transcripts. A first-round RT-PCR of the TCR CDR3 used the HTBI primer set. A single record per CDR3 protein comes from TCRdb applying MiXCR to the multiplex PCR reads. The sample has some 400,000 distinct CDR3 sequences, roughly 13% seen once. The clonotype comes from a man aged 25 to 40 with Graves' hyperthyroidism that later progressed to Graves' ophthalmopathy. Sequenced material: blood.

The CDR3, as DNA: TGCAGCGTTGAATGGGTAGCGGGGGGACGCAATGAGCAGTTCTTC. Translating it yields CSVEWVAGGRNEQFF. V is TRBV29-1 and J is TRBJ2-1; 10 nucleotides align to TRBD2. V was pared by 2 bases and J by 6 bases, with 7 bases of the junction left unmatched. The CDR3 loop spans 15 amino acids. Looked up from germline, CDR1 is SQVTM and CDR2 is ANQGSEA.